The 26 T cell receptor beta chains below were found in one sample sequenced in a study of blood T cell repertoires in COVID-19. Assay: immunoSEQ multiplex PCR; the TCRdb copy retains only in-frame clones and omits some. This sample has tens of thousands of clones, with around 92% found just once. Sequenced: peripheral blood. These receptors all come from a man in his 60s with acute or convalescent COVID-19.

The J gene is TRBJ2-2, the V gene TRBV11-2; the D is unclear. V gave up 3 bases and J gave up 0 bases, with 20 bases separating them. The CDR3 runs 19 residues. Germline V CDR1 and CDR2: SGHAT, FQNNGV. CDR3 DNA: TGTGCCAGCAGCTTGAGGTACATTTTAGCCAGCCCGAACACCGGGGAGCTGTTTTTT. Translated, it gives CASSLRYILASPNTGELFF.

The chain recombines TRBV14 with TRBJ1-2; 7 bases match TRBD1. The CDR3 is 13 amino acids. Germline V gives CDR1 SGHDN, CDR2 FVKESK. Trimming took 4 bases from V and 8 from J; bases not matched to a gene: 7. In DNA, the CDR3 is TGTGCCAGCAGCCCTCGACAGGGAGAAGGCTACACCTTC. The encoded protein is CASSPRQGEGYTF.

The CDR3: CASSKSTGFNQPQHF. DNA of the CDR3: TGTGCCAGCAGTAAATCCACAGGGTTCAATCAGCCCCAGCATTTT. J is TRBJ1-5 and V is TRBV6-5, with D possibly TRBD1 on 6 matching bases. The CDR3 extends over 15 amino acids. CDR1 MNHEY and CDR2 SVGAGI come from the germline V gene. Trimming pared 5 bases from V and 3 bases from J, leaving 14 bases between.

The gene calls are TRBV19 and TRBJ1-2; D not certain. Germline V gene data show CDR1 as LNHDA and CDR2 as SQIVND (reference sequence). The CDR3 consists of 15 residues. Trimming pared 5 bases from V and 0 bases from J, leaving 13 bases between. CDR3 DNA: TGTGCCAGTAGTCGGGAGTTCCTCGCTAACTATGGCTACACCTTC. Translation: CASSREFLANYGYTF.

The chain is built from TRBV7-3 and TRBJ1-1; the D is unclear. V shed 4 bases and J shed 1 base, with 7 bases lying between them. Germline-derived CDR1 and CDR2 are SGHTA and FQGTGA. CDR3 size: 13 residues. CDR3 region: CASSSTPNTEAFF. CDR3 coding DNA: TGTGCCAGCAGCTCCACTCCGAACACTGAAGCTTTCTTT.

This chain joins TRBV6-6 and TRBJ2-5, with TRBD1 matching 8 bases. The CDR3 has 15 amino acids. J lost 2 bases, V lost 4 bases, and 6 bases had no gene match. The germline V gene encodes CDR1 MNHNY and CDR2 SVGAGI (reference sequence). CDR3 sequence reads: CASSLIGTGQETQYF. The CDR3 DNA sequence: TGTGCCAGCAGTTTGATTGGGACAGGTCAAGAGACCCAGTACTTC.

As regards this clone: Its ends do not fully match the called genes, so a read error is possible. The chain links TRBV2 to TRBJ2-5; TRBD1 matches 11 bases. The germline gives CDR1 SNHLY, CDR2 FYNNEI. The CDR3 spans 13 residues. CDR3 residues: CAGRTGGAETQYF. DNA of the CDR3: TGTGCCGGCAGGACAGGGGGCGCGGAGACCCAGTACTTC.

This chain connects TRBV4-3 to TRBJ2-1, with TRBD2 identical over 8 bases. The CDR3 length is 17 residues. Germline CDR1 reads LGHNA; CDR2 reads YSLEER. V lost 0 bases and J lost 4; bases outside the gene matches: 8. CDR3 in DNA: TGCGCCAGCAGCCAAGATCGTCGGGAGGGCCGGTACAATGAGCAGTTCTTC. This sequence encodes CASSQDRREGRYNEQFF.

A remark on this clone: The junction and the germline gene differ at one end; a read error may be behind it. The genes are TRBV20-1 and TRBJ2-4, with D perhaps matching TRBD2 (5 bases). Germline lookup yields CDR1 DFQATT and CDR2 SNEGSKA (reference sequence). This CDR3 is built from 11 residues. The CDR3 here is CSASGPGVIHF. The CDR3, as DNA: TGCAGTGCTAGTGGCCCCGGGGTTATCCACTTC.

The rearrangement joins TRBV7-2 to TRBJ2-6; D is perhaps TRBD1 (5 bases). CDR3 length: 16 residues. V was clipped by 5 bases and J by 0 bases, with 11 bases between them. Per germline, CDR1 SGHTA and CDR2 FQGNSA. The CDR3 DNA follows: TGTGCCAGCAGCACGACAGCAAGCTCTGGGGCCAACGTCCTGACTTTC. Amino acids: CASSTTASSGANVLTF.

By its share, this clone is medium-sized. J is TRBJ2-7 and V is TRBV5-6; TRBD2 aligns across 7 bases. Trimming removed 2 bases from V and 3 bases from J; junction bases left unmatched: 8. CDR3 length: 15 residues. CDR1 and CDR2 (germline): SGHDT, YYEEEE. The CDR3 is CASSLLDGLVYEQYF. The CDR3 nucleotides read TGTGCCAGCAGCTTACTGGATGGACTAGTCTACGAGCAGTACTTC.

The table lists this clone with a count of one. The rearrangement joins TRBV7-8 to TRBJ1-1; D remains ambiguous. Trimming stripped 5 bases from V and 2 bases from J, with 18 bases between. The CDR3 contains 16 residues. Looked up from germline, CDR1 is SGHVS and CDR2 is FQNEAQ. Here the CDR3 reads CASSVTARQTNTEAFF. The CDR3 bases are TGTGCCAGCAGCGTTACTGCGAGACAAACTAACACTGAAGCTTTCTTT.

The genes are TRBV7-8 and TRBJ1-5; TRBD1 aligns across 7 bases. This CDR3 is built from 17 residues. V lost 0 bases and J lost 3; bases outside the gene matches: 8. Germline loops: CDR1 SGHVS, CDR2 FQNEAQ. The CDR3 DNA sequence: TGTGCCAGCAGCTTAGCGGGGGCAGGGGGGTACAATCAGCCCCAGCATTTT. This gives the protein CASSLAGAGGYNQPQHF.

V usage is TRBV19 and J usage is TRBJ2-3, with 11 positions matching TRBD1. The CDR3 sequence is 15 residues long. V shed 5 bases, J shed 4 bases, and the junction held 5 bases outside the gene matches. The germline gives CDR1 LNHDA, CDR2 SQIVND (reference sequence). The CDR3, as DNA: TGTGCCAGTAGTCCATGGGGACAGGGGGCAGATACGCAGTATTTT. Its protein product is CASSPWGQGADTQYF.

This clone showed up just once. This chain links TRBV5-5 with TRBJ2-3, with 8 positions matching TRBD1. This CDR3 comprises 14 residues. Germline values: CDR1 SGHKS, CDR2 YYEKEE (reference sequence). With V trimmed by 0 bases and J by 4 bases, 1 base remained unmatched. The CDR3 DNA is TGTGCCAGCAGCTTGGGGGGACAGGCAGATACGCAGTATTTT. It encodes CASSLGGQADTQYF. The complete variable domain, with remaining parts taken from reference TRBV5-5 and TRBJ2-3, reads DAGVTQSPTHLIKTRGQQVTLRCSPISGHKSVSWYQQVLGQGPQFIFQYYEKEERGRGNFPDRFSARQFPNYSSELNVNALLLGDSALYLCASSLGGQADTQYFGPGTRLTVL.

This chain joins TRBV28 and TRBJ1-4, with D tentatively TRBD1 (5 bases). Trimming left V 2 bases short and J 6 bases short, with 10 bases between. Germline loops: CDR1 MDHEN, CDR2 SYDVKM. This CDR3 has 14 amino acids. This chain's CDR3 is CASSLGGGYEKLFF. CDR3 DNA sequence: TGTGCCAGCAGTTTAGGGGGGGGATATGAAAAACTGTTTTTT. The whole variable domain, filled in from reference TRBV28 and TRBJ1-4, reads DVKVTQSSRYLVKRTGEKVFLECVQDMDHENMFWYRQDPGLGLRLIYFSYDVKMKEKGDIPEGYSVSREKKERFSLILESASTNQTSMYLCASSLGGGYEKLFFGSGTQLSVL.

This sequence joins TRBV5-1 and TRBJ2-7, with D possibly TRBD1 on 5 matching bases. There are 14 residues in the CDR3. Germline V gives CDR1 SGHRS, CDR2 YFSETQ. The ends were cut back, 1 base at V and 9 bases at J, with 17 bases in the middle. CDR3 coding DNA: TGCGCCAGCAGCTTGAGTATGACAGATGGCGGGCAGTACTTC. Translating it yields CASSLSMTDGGQYF.

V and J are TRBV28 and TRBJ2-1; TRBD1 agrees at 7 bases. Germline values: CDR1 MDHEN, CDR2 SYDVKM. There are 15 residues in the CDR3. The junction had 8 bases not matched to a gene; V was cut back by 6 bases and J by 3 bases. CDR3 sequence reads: CASSPTGFNYNEQFF. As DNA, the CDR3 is TGTGCCAGCAGCCCGACAGGGTTCAACTACAATGAGCAGTTCTTC.

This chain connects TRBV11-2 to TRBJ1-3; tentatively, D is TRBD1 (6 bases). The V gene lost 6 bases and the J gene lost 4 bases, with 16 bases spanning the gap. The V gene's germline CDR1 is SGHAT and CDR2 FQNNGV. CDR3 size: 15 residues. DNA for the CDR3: TGTGCCAGCAGTTCCCTAAGAGACAGGGGAAACACCATATATTTT. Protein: CASSSLRDRGNTIYF.

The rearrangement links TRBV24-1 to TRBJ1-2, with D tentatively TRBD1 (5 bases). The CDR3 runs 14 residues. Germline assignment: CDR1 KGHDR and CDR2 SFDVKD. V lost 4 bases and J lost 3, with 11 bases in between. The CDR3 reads CATSEQGSYYGYTF. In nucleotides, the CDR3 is TGTGCCACCAGTGAGCAGGGATCGTACTATGGCTACACCTTC.

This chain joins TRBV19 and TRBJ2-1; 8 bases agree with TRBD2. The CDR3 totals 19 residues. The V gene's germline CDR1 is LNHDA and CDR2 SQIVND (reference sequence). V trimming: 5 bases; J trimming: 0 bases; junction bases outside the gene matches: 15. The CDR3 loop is CASSPPEVSGIYSYNEQFF. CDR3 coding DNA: TGTGCCAGTAGTCCGCCCGAGGTTAGCGGGATCTACTCCTACAATGAGCAGTTCTTC.

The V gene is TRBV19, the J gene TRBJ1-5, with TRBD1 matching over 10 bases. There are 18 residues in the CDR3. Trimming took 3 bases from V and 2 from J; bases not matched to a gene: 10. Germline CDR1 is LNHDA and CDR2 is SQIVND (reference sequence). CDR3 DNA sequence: TGTGCCAGTAGTATCGGGACAGGGGCTCTTTGGGGCAATCAGCCCCAGCATTTT. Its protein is CASSIGTGALWGNQPQHF.

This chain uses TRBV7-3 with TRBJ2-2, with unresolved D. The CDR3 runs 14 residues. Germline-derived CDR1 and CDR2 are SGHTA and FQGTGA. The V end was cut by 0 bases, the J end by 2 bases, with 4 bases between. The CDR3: CASSLTRNTGELFF. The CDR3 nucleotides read TGTGCCAGCAGCTTAACGCGAAACACCGGGGAGCTGTTTTTT.

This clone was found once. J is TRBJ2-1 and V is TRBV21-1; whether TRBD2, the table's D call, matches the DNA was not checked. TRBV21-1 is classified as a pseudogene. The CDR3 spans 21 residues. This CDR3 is CASSKVRAGEPQRDLYNEQFF. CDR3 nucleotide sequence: TGTGCCAGCAGCAAAGTCAGGGCAGGGGAACCCCAGCGGGACCTCTACAATGAGCAGTTCTTC.

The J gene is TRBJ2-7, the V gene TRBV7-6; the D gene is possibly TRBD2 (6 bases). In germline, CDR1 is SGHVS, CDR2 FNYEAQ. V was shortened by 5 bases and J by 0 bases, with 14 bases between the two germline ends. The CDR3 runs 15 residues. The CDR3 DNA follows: TGTGCCAGCAGCCTATCTGGAGGGAGCTCCTACGAGCAGTACTTC. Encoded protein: CASSLSGGSSYEQYF.

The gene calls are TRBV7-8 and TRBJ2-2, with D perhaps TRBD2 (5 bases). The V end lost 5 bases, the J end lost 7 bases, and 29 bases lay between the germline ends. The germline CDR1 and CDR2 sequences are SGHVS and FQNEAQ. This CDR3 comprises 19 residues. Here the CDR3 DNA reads TGTGCCAGCAGCCCTTCGTCCCTGGGAGTGTCTGTGCTGGTCGGGGAGCTGTTTTTT. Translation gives CASSPSSLGVSVLVGELFF.